This TCR beta chain was captured in a study of blood T cells in healthy people across ages. Overall study findings and caveats: There was a strong correlation between TCR beta diversity and naive T cell percentage. Calculation of diversity from one million T cells yielded estimates considered to be underestimates.

This clonotype was detected a few times. What it recognizes is unknown. Then a second PCR, running roughly 7 to 11 cycles, was carried out with a sample-barcoded 5' primer and a J-beta primer mix. TCRdb reprocessed the 5' RACE reads with MiXCR, giving one entry per CDR3 protein. The sample has over 950,000 distinct CDR3 sequences, roughly 50% seen once; the top ten hold about 20%. The V gene lost 6 bases and the J gene lost 0 bases, with 9 bases spanning the gap. Germline V lookup: CDR1 MNHNY, CDR2 SVGAGI (reference sequence). The CDR3 runs 13 residues. The clonotype comes from a woman aged 55-70 years in good health. J is TRBJ2-7 and V is TRBV6-6; D not certain. What was sequenced was blood. The CDR3 protein is CASRRSYSYEQYF. CDR3 nucleotide sequence: TGTGCCAGCAGGCGGTCTTACTCCTACGAGCAGTACTTC.